The 27 T cell receptor beta chains below all came from one sample that was sequenced in a study of blood T cell repertoires in COVID-19. Clones were sequenced by immunoSEQ multiplex PCR, and TCRdb holds only the in-frame ones, with some missing. The repertoire has some 120,000 clones, 84% of them found once; the top ten carry about 12%. Sequenced: peripheral blood. These receptors originate from a woman in her thirties who had recovered from COVID-19.

This chain links TRBV2 with TRBJ1-6, with 9 nucleotides matching TRBD1. This CDR3 has 16 residues. Trimming took 4 bases from V and 6 from J; bases not matched to a gene: 7. Germline V gene lookup returns CDR1 SNHLY and CDR2 FYNNEI. The CDR3 spells CASSGATGGGNSPLHF. CDR3 sequence (DNA): TGTGCCAGCAGTGGGGCGACAGGGGGTGGTAATTCACCCCTCCACTTT.

The chain joins TRBV11-2 to TRBJ1-6; 10 positions agree with TRBD1. Germline CDR1 and CDR2: SGHAT and FQNNGV. Trimming at V came to 4 bases and at J to 1 base, leaving 7 bases not matched to a gene. The CDR3 length is 18 residues. CDR3 residues: CASSSRTGGRSYNSPLHF. CDR3 nucleotide sequence: TGTGCCAGCAGCTCAAGGACAGGGGGACGGTCCTATAATTCACCCCTCCACTTT.

This clone came up once. The genes are TRBV6-6 and TRBJ2-5; D gene uncertain. This CDR3 comprises 14 residues. Trimming took off 0 bases at V and 5 bases at J, with 10 bases between the two ends. Per germline, CDR1 MNHNY and CDR2 SVGAGI (reference sequence). CDR3 region: CASSYSRISETQYF. The DNA for the CDR3 is TGTGCCAGCAGTTACTCGAGGATCTCGGAGACCCAGTACTTC.

This clone was picked up one time. This sequence joins TRBV5-1 and TRBJ2-1; TRBD1 is a possible D gene (6 bases). Germline lookup yields CDR1 SGHRS and CDR2 YFSETQ. Trimming took off 1 base at V and 3 bases at J, with 11 bases between the two ends. The CDR3 contains 15 residues. The CDR3 loop is CASSLWAGVYNEQFF. CDR3 bases: TGCGCCAGCAGCTTGTGGGCAGGGGTCTACAATGAGCAGTTCTTC.

The chain has TRBV9 and TRBJ2-7, with unresolved D. Per the germline V gene, CDR1 is SGDLS and CDR2 is YYNGEE. V shed 0 bases and J shed 7 bases, with 17 bases lying between them. The CDR3 loop spans 15 amino acids. The CDR3 bases are TGTGCCAGCAGCGTAGGTGATACCTCGTCCCGGGAGCAGTACTTC. Encoded protein: CASSVGDTSSREQYF.

The chain combines TRBV9 with TRBJ2-3; 7 bases fit TRBD1. This CDR3 comprises 16 residues. With V trimmed by 2 bases and J by 0 bases, 6 bases remained unmatched. The germline V gene has CDR1 SGDLS and CDR2 YYNGEE. The CDR3 DNA follows: TGTGCCAGCAGCGTCACAGGGGCGTCTAGCACAGATACGCAGTATTTT. This translates into CASSVTGASSTDTQYF.

V gene TRBV2 combines with J gene TRBJ1-3; 12 nucleotides align to TRBD1. With 4 bases clipped from V and 3 bases from J, the junction kept 1 base outside the gene matches. The germline gives CDR1 SNHLY, CDR2 FYNNEI. CDR3 size: 15 residues. CDR3 protein: CASSGDRGRGNTIYF. The CDR3, as DNA: TGTGCCAGCAGTGGGGACAGGGGGCGTGGAAACACCATATATTTT.

The genes are TRBV3-1 (or the pseudogene TRBV3-2) and TRBJ1-1, with TRBD1 as a possible D gene (5 bases). Germline V CDR1 and CDR2: LGHDT, YNNKEL (reference sequence). V was cut by 2 bases and J by 4 bases, with 11 bases left in between. The CDR3 runs to 14 residues. DNA of the CDR3: TGTGCCAGCAGCCAAATGACAGCGACCACTGAAGCTTTCTTT. This gives the protein CASSQMTATTEAFF.

This clone was detected only a few times. Germline is not matched at one junction end, which may reflect a read error. Other DNA sequences in the same sample also yield this CDR3. The V and J genes are TRBV7-7 and TRBJ2-3; 9 nucleotides match TRBD2. From germline, CDR1 is SSHAT and CDR2 FNYEAQ (reference sequence). This CDR3 is 15 amino acids long. This CDR3 is CASSLTSGRTDTQYF. CDR3 coding DNA: TGTGCTAGCAGCCTAACTAGCGGGCGCACAGATACGCAGTATTTT.

The chain is built from TRBV4-2 and TRBJ2-2; TRBD2 agrees at 8 bases. The germline gives CDR1 LGHNA, CDR2 YNFKEQ. CDR3 length: 19 amino acids. V dropped 1 base and J dropped 5; count of bases not matched to a gene: 15. CDR3 sequence (DNA): TGTGCCAGCAGCCAAGCCGGGACTAGAGGCTACGAACGGACCGGGGAGCTGTTTTTT. Amino acid sequence: CASSQAGTRGYERTGELFF.

The V gene is TRBV5-7, the J gene TRBJ1-4; tentatively, D is TRBD1 (6 bases). TRBV5-7 qualifies as an ORF whose function is uncertain. V lost 0 bases, J lost 4 bases, and 13 bases lay in between. The CDR3 covers 16 residues. CDR3 amino acids: CASSLERGRGNEKLFF. The DNA for the CDR3 is TGTGCCAGCAGCTTGGAGCGGGGGCGCGGTAATGAAAAACTGTTTTTT.

The CDR3 protein is CASSLPGFAYEQYF. The CDR3 coding sequence is TGTGCCAGCAGCTTGCCAGGGTTCGCCTACGAGCAGTACTTC. This rearrangement joins TRBV5-5 to TRBJ2-7; tentative D call: TRBD1 (5 bases). Per the germline V gene, CDR1 is SGHKS and CDR2 is YYEKEE (reference sequence). This CDR3 region has 14 residues. The V end was cut by 1 base, the J end by 2 bases, with 10 bases between.

The chain employs TRBV14 and TRBJ1-1; 7 bases fit TRBD1. J was trimmed by 2 bases and V by 3 bases; bases with no gene match: 6. Per germline, CDR1 SGHDN and CDR2 FVKESK. This CDR3 contains 15 residues. CDR3 nucleotide sequence: TGTGCCAGCAGCCATAAGGGACAGACTAACACTGAAGCTTTCTTT. It specifies CASSHKGQTNTEAFF.

The V call is TRBV3-1 (or the pseudogene TRBV3-2), the J call TRBJ2-7, with 9 bases that match TRBD1. Germline CDR1 reads LGHDT; CDR2 reads YNNKEL (reference sequence). The CDR3 spans 15 residues. V trimming: 6 bases; J trimming: 3 bases; junction bases outside the gene matches: 9. CDR3: CASRRETGGNYEQYF. The CDR3 DNA reads TGTGCCAGCAGGCGAGAGACAGGGGGGAACTACGAGCAGTACTTC.

The V gene is TRBV7-2, the J gene TRBJ2-7; 9 nucleotides match TRBD2. The CDR3 is 14 amino acids. Trimming cost V 5 bases and J 3 bases; bases outside gene matches: 5. Germline CDR1 is SGHTA and CDR2 is FQGNSA. This CDR3 reads CASSPSSGDYEQYF. CDR3 coding DNA: TGTGCCAGCAGCCCTTCTAGCGGGGACTACGAGCAGTACTTC.

V is TRBV3-1 (or the pseudogene TRBV3-2) and J is TRBJ2-1; D is perhaps TRBD2 (5 bases). The CDR3 contains 14 residues. Trimming pared 2 bases from V and 8 bases from J, leaving 13 bases between. Germline CDR1 is LGHDT and CDR2 is YNNKEL (reference sequence). In DNA, the CDR3 is TGTGCCAGCAGCCAATATGAGACTACAGATGAGCAGTTCTTC. Protein product: CASSQYETTDEQFF.

The chain uses TRBV11-2 and TRBJ2-1; unclear D gene. In germline, CDR1 is SGHAT, CDR2 FQNNGV. The V and J ends lost 4 bases and 4 bases respectively, with 17 bases between them. The CDR3 has 16 residues. The CDR3: CASSSPPLAPYNEQFF. CDR3 nucleotides: TGTGCCAGCAGCTCCCCCCCCTTGGCACCTTACAATGAGCAGTTCTTC.

With respect to this clone: The junction departs from the called germline gene at one end, perhaps through a read error. The V and J genes are TRBV7-7 and TRBJ2-3; D tentatively fits TRBD1 or TRBD2 (5 bases each). The germline V gene encodes CDR1 SSHAT and CDR2 FNYEAQ (reference sequence). This CDR3 contains 16 residues. CDR3 DNA: TGTGCTAGCAGCTTAGGGGCCCCGGGAAGCACAGATACGCAGTATTTT. Translating it yields CASSLGAPGSTDTQYF.

CDR3 amino acids: CAIRGGDGSGANVLTF. The CDR3 DNA is TGTGCCATCAGAGGGGGCGACGGGTCTGGGGCCAACGTCCTGACTTTC. The gene calls are TRBV10-3 and TRBJ2-6, with TRBD1 matching 7 bases. The CDR3 runs to 16 residues. Germline V gene sequence: CDR1 ENHRY, CDR2 SYGVKD. J lost 1 base, V lost 6 bases, and 6 bases had no gene match.

This clone was detected only once. This chain joins TRBV6-5 and TRBJ1-1; D unclear. The V gene's germline CDR1 is MNHEY and CDR2 SVGAGI. The CDR3 runs to 13 residues. The ends were cut back, 10 bases at V and 4 bases at J, with 16 bases in the middle. The CDR3 sequence is CATKFPGGTEAFF. CDR3 DNA: TGTGCCACCAAGTTTCCGGGTGGCACTGAAGCTTTCTTT.

This clone was found once. V and J are TRBV30 and TRBJ2-5; the D is unclear. This CDR3 spans 12 amino acids. Trimming removed 6 bases at V and 7 bases at J, with 15 bases between. Germline V gives CDR1 GTSNPN, CDR2 SVGIG (reference sequence). CDR3 amino acids: CACTPGDVTQYF. The CDR3 DNA reads TGTGCCTGTACCCCAGGTGATGTGACCCAGTACTTC.

V usage is TRBV30 and J usage is TRBJ1-4; 9 positions match TRBD1. This CDR3 spans 15 amino acids. Unmatched junction bases numbered 11, after V lost 1 base and J lost 11 bases. CDR1 and CDR2 from the germline V gene are GTSNPN and SVGIG (reference sequence). CDR3 loop: CAWSGAETGGEKLFF. CDR3 bases: TGTGCCTGGAGTGGGGCCGAGACAGGGGGAGAGAAACTGTTTTTT.

This clone showed up just a few times. The gene calls are TRBV2 and TRBJ1-5; D perhaps matches TRBD1 (5 bases). With 2 bases removed from V and 3 bases from J, the gap between germline ends came to 14 bases. In germline, CDR1 is SNHLY, CDR2 FYNNEI. The CDR3 is made up of 16 amino acids. The CDR3 here is CASSERRGSSNQPQHF. The DNA for the CDR3 is TGTGCCAGCAGTGAAAGGCGGGGCAGTTCCAATCAGCCCCAGCATTTT.

V is TRBV7-9 and J is TRBJ2-1; D not certain. Germline values: CDR1 SEHNR, CDR2 FQNEAQ (reference sequence). This CDR3 has 14 residues. V gave up 3 bases and J gave up 0 bases, with 6 bases separating them. The CDR3 is CASSLGSSYNEQFF. In DNA, the CDR3 is TGTGCCAGCAGCTTGGGCAGCTCCTACAATGAGCAGTTCTTC.

The rearrangement joins TRBV10-3 to TRBJ2-7; 7 positions agree with TRBD2. Germline CDR1 and CDR2: ENHRY and SYGVKD. CDR3 size: 13 residues. The junction had 5 bases not matched to a gene; V was cut back by 0 bases and J by 9 bases. The CDR3 reads CAISESGGGVQYF. CDR3 DNA: TGTGCCATCAGTGAGTCCGGCGGGGGAGTGCAGTACTTC.

The chain is built from TRBV20-1 and TRBJ2-5; D might be TRBD1 (5 bases). Germline lookup yields CDR1 DFQATT and CDR2 SNEGSKA (reference sequence). V lost 3 bases, J lost 2 bases, and 10 bases lay in between. The CDR3 contains 13 residues. The CDR3 protein is CSASSGLQETQYF. CDR3 sequence (DNA): TGCAGTGCTAGTTCAGGGTTACAAGAGACCCAGTACTTC.

The chain joins TRBV5-4 to TRBJ2-5; TRBD2 matches 8 bases. There are 16 residues in the CDR3. Germline CDR1 is SGHNT and CDR2 is YYREEE (reference sequence). Trimming at V came to 4 bases and at J to 1 base, leaving 9 bases not matched to a gene. This CDR3 is CASSREAGGIQETQYF. In DNA, the CDR3 is TGTGCCAGCAGCCGAGAGGCGGGAGGTATCCAAGAGACCCAGTACTTC.